Listed here is a single T cell receptor (beta chain). The sample is drawn from a study of shared clonotypes between healthy human individuals. Each subset's genomic DNA was shared equally among a number of immunoSEQ plates. Authors' analysis steps: Because ImmunoSEQ provided only junction sequences with no quality scores, the filtering differed. TCRdb's copy holds only in-frame clones and misses some; the assay was immunoSEQ multiplex PCR. That table is the source of V, J and clone size, and D and trimming were worked out from the DNA. Counted here are about 500,000 clones, roughly three quarters occurring once; the ten biggest clones make up around 12%. Recent acute infections and vaccinations were absent in the healthy HIV-negative adult donors. Each donor was a Caucasian adult residing in Nashville, Tennessee. Germline CDR1 reads SNHLY; CDR2 reads FYNNEI. Trimming stripped 8 bases from V and 1 base from J, with 14 bases between. The CDR3 totals 14 residues.

The rearrangement links TRBV2 to TRBJ1-1, with D tentatively TRBD1 (5 bases). The sample consisted of PBMCs. This receptor was identified in a woman aged 35 to 49 in good health. Some clones in this sample may be carry-over from other donors' samples. The CDR3 is CASRSGTANTEAFF. CDR3 coding DNA: TGTGCCAGCCGGTCGGGGACGGCGAACACTGAAGCTTTCTTT. Drawing the rest from reference TRBV2 and TRBJ1-1, the complete variable domain is EPEVTQTPSHQVTQMGQEVILRCVPISNHLYFYWYRQILGQKVEFLVSFYNNEISEKSEIFDDQFSVERPDGSNFTLKIRSTKLEDSAMYFCASRSGTANTEAFFGQGTRLTVV.